These 29 T cell receptor beta chains were sequenced from one sample in a study of T cell changes during pregnancy in multiple sclerosis. Measured with immunoSEQ multiplex PCR; TCRdb has only the in-frame clones, and not every one. The table records 55,000 to 70,000 clones, more than 85% of them present only once. This specimen was CD4+ T cells from peripheral blood mononuclear cells, taken in the third trimester of pregnancy. Receptors were obtained from a female donor with multiple sclerosis, enrolled in a pregnancy study.

V is TRBV9 and J is TRBJ2-3, with 12 bases fitting TRBD2. Germline loops: CDR1 SGDLS, CDR2 YYNGEE. V lost 3 bases and J lost 3; bases outside the gene matches: 14. The CDR3 totals 19 residues. The CDR3 reads CASSGSPGLAGFGTDTQYF. The CDR3 nucleotides read TGTGCCAGCAGCGGGTCTCCGGGACTAGCGGGTTTTGGTACAGATACGCAGTATTTT.

The V and J genes are TRBV6-6 and TRBJ2-1; the match to TRBD2 covers 8 bases. CDR1 MNHNY and CDR2 SVGAGI come from the germline V gene (reference sequence). The CDR3 has 14 amino acids. V was pared by 6 bases and J by 8 bases, with 9 bases of the junction left unmatched. The CDR3 bases are TGTGCCAGCAGCCTCAGGCGGGGGGCGGATGAGCAGTTCTTC. It is translated as CASSLRRGADEQFF.

The V and J genes are TRBV6-5 and TRBJ1-1; TRBD1 matches at 8 bases. Germline V gene data show CDR1 as MNHEY and CDR2 as SVGAGI. The CDR3 consists of 13 residues. Germline trimming cut 6 bases from V and 5 bases from J; bases unmatched to any gene: 5. CDR3 nucleotides: TGTGCCAGCAGCAGACAGGGGTGGACTGAAGCTTTCTTT. It is translated as CASSRQGWTEAFF.

The rearrangement uses TRBV10-3 and TRBJ2-5; 12 bases match TRBD2. Unmatched junction bases numbered 3, after V lost 10 bases and J lost 3 bases. The CDR3 contains 13 residues. CDR1 and CDR2 (germline): ENHRY, SYGVKD. This CDR3 is CASRLAGEETQYF. CDR3 DNA: TGTGCCAGCAGACTAGCGGGAGAAGAGACCCAGTACTTC.

The V call is TRBV5-1, the J call TRBJ2-1, with 7 bases lining up with TRBD1. The length of the CDR3 is 16 residues. Germline trimming cut 4 bases from V and 0 bases from J; bases unmatched to any gene: 7. Germline V lookup: CDR1 SGHRS, CDR2 YFSETQ. The CDR3 sequence: CASSPWTGPSYNEQFF. The CDR3 region has the DNA TGCGCCAGCAGCCCATGGACAGGTCCCTCCTACAATGAGCAGTTCTTC.

This clone was seen only once. This sequence joins TRBV27 and TRBJ1-1; 10 bases fit TRBD1. Germline V gives CDR1 MNHEY, CDR2 SMNVEV (reference sequence). V shed 6 bases and J 7 bases; nucleotides not matched to a gene: 5. The CDR3 spans 13 residues. The CDR3: CASRTDRGNEAFF. CDR3 DNA sequence: TGTGCCAGCAGAACGGACAGGGGGAATGAAGCTTTCTTT.

The genes are TRBV7-9 and TRBJ2-4; 9 positions agree with TRBD1. The germline V gene has CDR1 SEHNR and CDR2 FQNEAQ (reference sequence). V shed 1 base and J 12 bases; nucleotides not matched to a gene: 7. This CDR3 is 14 amino acids long. The CDR3 nucleotides read TGTGCCAGCAGCTTAGGGGGGACAGGGAGGACTCAGTACTTC. Translated, it gives CASSLGGTGRTQYF.

CDR3 amino acids: CASSFGGRRNEQFF. The CDR3 region has the DNA TGCGCCAGCAGCTTCGGGGGGCGCAGGAATGAGCAGTTCTTC. The chain recombines TRBV5-1 with TRBJ2-1; tentative D call: TRBD2 (7 bases). Germline V gene lookup returns CDR1 SGHRS and CDR2 YFSETQ. V lost 2 bases to trimming and J lost 7 bases, with 13 bases between them. The CDR3 is 14 amino acids.

The rearrangement uses TRBV7-2 and TRBJ1-1, with D possibly TRBD1 on 5 matching bases. Germline V CDR1 and CDR2: SGHTA, FQGNSA. V was trimmed by 5 bases and J by 0 bases, leaving 10 bases between them. The CDR3 has 14 amino acids. CDR3 amino acids: CASSKRQLNTEAFF. The CDR3 coding sequence is TGTGCCAGCAGCAAAAGACAGTTGAACACTGAAGCTTTCTTT.

This clone was counted a single time. The CDR3 here is CASSQGTGVANEKLFF. The CDR3 DNA follows: TGCGCCAGCAGCCAAGGAACAGGGGTCGCTAATGAAAAACTGTTTTTT. The chain is built from TRBV4-3 and TRBJ1-4, with TRBD1 identical over 7 bases. Germline V gene data show CDR1 as LGHNA and CDR2 as YSLEER. V lost 1 base to trimming and J lost 3 bases; unmatched junction nucleotides: 5. The CDR3 runs 16 residues.

The genes are TRBV30 and TRBJ2-3; no firm D call. Trimming removed 7 bases from V and 0 bases from J, with 14 bases in between. The CDR3 runs 14 residues. CDR1 is GTSNPN, CDR2 SVGIG, per germline (reference sequence). CDR3 coding DNA: TGTGCCTCTAGTGCGGTTCCCAGCACAGATACGCAGTATTTT. It yields the protein CASSAVPSTDTQYF.

This clone was found a few times. This sample also contains other DNA sequences that code for the same CDR3. V and J are TRBV6-5 and TRBJ1-1; 7 bases are a match to TRBD1. The J segment lost 4 bases and the V segment lost 5 bases, leaving 4 bases of the junction unmatched. This CDR3 is 13 amino acids long. Germline CDR1 reads MNHEY; CDR2 reads SVGAGI. The CDR3 region has the DNA TGTGCCAGCAGTCGACAGGGCCCCACTGAAGCTTTCTTT. It is translated as CASSRQGPTEAFF.

The chain is built from TRBV11-3 and TRBJ2-5; D is uncertain. V lost 2 bases to trimming and J lost 3 bases, with 7 bases between them. CDR3 length: 13 amino acids. Looked up from germline, CDR1 is SGHNT and CDR2 is YENEEA. Written as DNA, the CDR3 is TGTGCCAGCAGCTTATGGAGTGAAGAGACCCAGTACTTC. This translates into CASSLWSEETQYF. Supplemented by reference TRBV11-3 and TRBJ2-5, the full variable domain reads EAGVVQSPRYKIIEKKQPVAFWCNPISGHNTLYWYLQNLGQGPELLIRYENEEAVDDSQLPKDRFSAERLKGVDSTLKIQPAELGDSAVYLCASSLWSEETQYFGPGTRLLVL.

This chain joins TRBV18 and TRBJ2-1, with D hard to call. Germline V gene lookup returns CDR1 KGHSH and CDR2 LQKENI. The CDR3 loop spans 15 amino acids. Trimming pared 0 bases from V and 8 bases from J, leaving 14 bases between. The CDR3: CASSPPSKQADEQFF. DNA for the CDR3: TGTGCCAGCTCACCACCCTCTAAGCAGGCCGATGAGCAGTTCTTC.

The chain employs TRBV30 and TRBJ2-5, with 8 bases that match TRBD2. CDR1 and CDR2 from the germline V gene are GTSNPN and SVGIG (reference sequence). The CDR3 has 13 amino acids. With 4 bases clipped from V and 2 bases from J, the junction kept 3 bases outside the gene matches. CDR3 nucleotides: TGTGCCTGGATTAGCGGGGCACAAGAGACCCAGTACTTC. As protein: CAWISGAQETQYF.

The V call is TRBV2, the J call TRBJ1-2, with a tentative D call TRBD1 (5 bases). CDR1 and CDR2 from the germline V gene are SNHLY and FYNNEI. Trimming pared 4 bases from V and 0 bases from J, leaving 18 bases between. The CDR3 is 17 residues long. The CDR3 sequence: CASSGTGGVVTNYGYTF. The CDR3 DNA follows: TGTGCCAGCAGTGGGACGGGGGGGGTTGTGACTAACTATGGCTACACCTTC.

This chain joins TRBV12-5 and TRBJ1-2; D call uncertain. Germline values: CDR1 LGHNT, CDR2 FRNRAP. This CDR3 is built from 12 residues. V was pared by 4 bases and J by 7 bases, with 10 bases between. The CDR3 nucleotides read TGTGCTAGTGGTTCGCGTTTCGGTGGCTACACCTTC. Translating it yields CASGSRFGGYTF.

This clone occurred once. The chain is built from TRBV5-1 and TRBJ2-1; the match to TRBD2 covers 10 bases. Germline CDR1 SGHRS, CDR2 YFSETQ. J was trimmed by 9 bases and V by 2 bases; bases with no gene match: 8. The CDR3 covers 15 residues. The CDR3 region is CASSLSLAGEGEQFF. CDR3 bases: TGCGCCAGCAGCTTAAGTCTAGCGGGAGAGGGTGAGCAGTTCTTC.

V is TRBV19 and J is TRBJ1-1, with D hard to call. Looked up from germline, CDR1 is LNHDA and CDR2 is SQIVND (reference sequence). This CDR3 spans 15 amino acids. The V end was cut by 6 bases, the J end by 0 bases, with 14 bases between. The CDR3 DNA reads as TGTGCCAGTAGCCCGGGAGCAGATATGAACACTGAAGCTTTCTTT. Translating it yields CASSPGADMNTEAFF.

The V call is TRBV25-1, the J call TRBJ1-6; 12 nucleotides line up with TRBD1. The CDR3 consists of 16 residues. V dropped 4 bases and J dropped 7; count of bases not matched to a gene: 5. Germline CDR1 is MGHDK and CDR2 is SYGVNS. The chain's CDR3 is CASSVGTGGRNSPLHF. The CDR3 nucleotides are TGTGCCAGCAGTGTGGGGACAGGGGGCAGGAATTCACCCCTCCACTTT.

The rearrangement uses TRBV5-1 and TRBJ2-7, with a weak D call TRBD1 (6 bases). Trimming left V 5 bases short and J 5 bases short, with 20 bases between. The germline CDR1 and CDR2 sequences are SGHRS and YFSETQ. This CDR3 has 15 amino acids. CDR3 sequence: CASRAAPTGMDEQYF. CDR3 nucleotides: TGCGCCAGCAGAGCCGCTCCTACAGGGATGGACGAGCAGTACTTC.

The chain employs TRBV25-1 and TRBJ2-3, with 10 bases matching TRBD2. The CDR3 runs to 15 residues. Germline V gene data show CDR1 as MGHDK and CDR2 as SYGVNS. The J segment lost 2 bases and the V segment lost 6 bases, leaving 5 bases of the junction unmatched. The CDR3 DNA follows: TGTGCCAGCAGGGTAGCGGGGGGCAACACAGATACGCAGTATTTT. The encoded protein is CASRVAGGNTDTQYF.

This clone turned up a few times. This rearrangement joins TRBV30 to TRBJ1-1, with TRBD1 as a possible D gene (6 bases). CDR3 length equals 12 residues. The ends were cut back, 7 bases at V and 1 base at J, with 10 bases in the middle. Per the germline V gene, CDR1 is GTSNPN and CDR2 is SVGIG (reference sequence). CDR3 in DNA: TGTGCCTTAAACAGGGCGAACACTGAAGCTTTCTTT. Its translation: CALNRANTEAFF.

Only one count was recorded for this clone. This rearrangement joins TRBV5-1 to TRBJ1-1; D call uncertain. The germline V gene encodes CDR1 SGHRS and CDR2 YFSETQ. With 2 bases removed from V and 1 base from J, the gap between germline ends came to 9 bases. The CDR3 is 14 amino acids. The CDR3, as DNA: TGCGCCAGCAGCTTATTTTCCGGGAACACTGAAGCTTTCTTT. Protein sequence: CASSLFSGNTEAFF.

This chain uses TRBV19 with TRBJ1-1; D perhaps matches TRBD1 (5 bases). Germline V CDR1 and CDR2: LNHDA, SQIVND (reference sequence). The V end was cut by 7 bases, the J end by 4 bases, with 13 bases between. This CDR3 region has 13 residues. The CDR3 DNA follows: TGTGCCAGTATTGGGAAGGGGTCCACTGAAGCTTTCTTT. Translating gives CASIGKGSTEAFF.

The chain combines TRBV7-2 with TRBJ2-7, with 10 bases lining up with TRBD2. Trimming cost V 5 bases and J 3 bases; bases outside gene matches: 7. This CDR3 region has 15 residues. CDR1 is SGHTA, CDR2 FQGNSA, per germline. CDR3 sequence reads: CASSRSSGGLYEQYF. The CDR3 coding sequence is TGTGCCAGCAGCAGGTCTAGCGGGGGCCTCTACGAGCAGTACTTC.

The CDR3 here is CASSSHQGDIEQFF. The DNA for the CDR3 is TGTGCCAGTAGTTCCCACCAGGGGGATATTGAGCAGTTCTTC. The chain couples TRBV19 to TRBJ2-1; TRBD1 matches 7 bases. V shed 5 bases, J shed 9 bases, and the junction held 10 bases outside the gene matches. Germline CDR1 is LNHDA and CDR2 is SQIVND (reference sequence). The CDR3 contains 14 residues.

The V and J genes are TRBV6-5 and TRBJ1-4, with a tentative D call TRBD1 (5 bases). V was cut by 4 bases and J by 6 bases, with 18 bases left in between. The CDR3 extends over 16 amino acids. Germline V lookup: CDR1 MNHEY, CDR2 SVGAGI. CDR3 DNA sequence: TGTGCCAGCAGTTCGACGTCAGGGAGGGGATATGAAAAACTGTTTTTT. This codes for CASSSTSGRGYEKLFF.

The chain recombines TRBV15 with TRBJ1-4; a weak D match, TRBD1 (6 bases). Germline V gene lookup returns CDR1 LNHNV and CDR2 YYDKDF (reference sequence). V was shortened by 5 bases and J by 4 bases, with 14 bases between the two germline ends. This CDR3 has 15 amino acids. The DNA of the CDR3 is TGTGCCACCAGCTATAACAGGGATTTTAATGAAAAACTGTTTTTT. This codes for CATSYNRDFNEKLFF. The variable domain in full, completed from reference TRBV15 and TRBJ1-4, reads DAMVIQNPRYQVTQFGKPVTLSCSQTLNHNVMYWYQQKSSQAPKLLFHYYDKDFNNEADTPDNFQSRRPNTSFCFLDIRSPGLGDTAMYLCATSYNRDFNEKLFFGSGTQLSVL.